This TCR beta chain came from a study of shared clonotypes between healthy human individuals. Study in general: Those who served as donors were a couple of women and three men between the ages of 18 and 49.

The data were produced by immunoSEQ multiplex PCR, yet TCRdb's version contains in-frame clones alone and is incomplete. The sample holds about 1 million clones; around 76% are singletons and the top ten take 1.4% to 1.5%. Overall study findings and caveats: Several donors shared around 5.1% of their naive CD4 clonotypes.

About this clone: As yet, its antigen is unknown.

Donors comprised healthy HIV-negative adults lacking recent acute infections or vaccinations. Caucasian adults residing in Nashville, Tennessee made up all the donors. Unmatched junction bases numbered 10, after V lost 6 bases and J lost 2 bases. The CDR3 consists of 16 residues. Germline V gives CDR1 LNHDA, CDR2 SQIVND (reference sequence). The sequence derives from a man younger than 30 in good health. The V call is TRBV19, the J call TRBJ2-1; 7 bases line up with TRBD2. The material sequenced was memory CD4+ T cells sorted from blood. Indicated subset: CD45RA-negative fraction. The CDR3 DNA follows: TGTGCCAGTAGCGAGGCGCTAGCGGCCCCCTACAATGAGCAGTTCTTC. Protein: CASSEALAAPYNEQFF.